This T cell receptor beta chain was found in a study of beta chain features in type 1 diabetes. Notes on the study in general: Insertions were fewer and deletions more numerous at VDJ junctions in type 1 diabetes patients. A moderate, significant TCRB CDR3 shortening appeared in type 1 diabetes across four CD4+ subsets.

A note on this clone: Its matching antigen is unknown.

Germline V gene sequence: CDR1 ENHRY, CDR2 SYGVKD. This CDR3 comprises 14 residues. Between the trimmed V and J ends, which lost 2 bases and 0 bases, there was a span of 5 bases. Reverse transcription of all isolated RNA meant that expressed TCRB transcripts were sequenced. Assay: immunoSEQ multiplex PCR; the TCRdb copy retains only in-frame clones and omits some. The sample carries some 220,000 clones, around 9.9% recorded once. The receptor's source is a man younger than 35 in good health. Sequenced material: central memory CD4+ T cells from blood. This chain uses TRBV10-3 with TRBJ2-1; the D gene is possibly TRBD2 (5 bases). The CDR3 DNA reads TGTGCCATCAGTGAGGCGGGCTCCTACAATGAGCAGTTCTTC. It specifies CAISEAGSYNEQFF.